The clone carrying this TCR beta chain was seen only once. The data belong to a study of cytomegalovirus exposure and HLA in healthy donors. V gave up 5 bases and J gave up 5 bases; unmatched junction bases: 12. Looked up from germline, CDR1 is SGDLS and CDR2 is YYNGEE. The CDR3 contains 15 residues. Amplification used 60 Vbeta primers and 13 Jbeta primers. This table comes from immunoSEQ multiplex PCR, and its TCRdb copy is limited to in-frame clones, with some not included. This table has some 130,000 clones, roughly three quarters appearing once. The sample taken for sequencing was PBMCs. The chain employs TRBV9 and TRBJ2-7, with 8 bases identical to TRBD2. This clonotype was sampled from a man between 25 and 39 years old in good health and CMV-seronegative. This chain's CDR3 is CASSPRTSRTDEQYF. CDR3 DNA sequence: TGTGCCAGCAGTCCTCGGACTAGCAGGACTGACGAGCAGTACTTC.